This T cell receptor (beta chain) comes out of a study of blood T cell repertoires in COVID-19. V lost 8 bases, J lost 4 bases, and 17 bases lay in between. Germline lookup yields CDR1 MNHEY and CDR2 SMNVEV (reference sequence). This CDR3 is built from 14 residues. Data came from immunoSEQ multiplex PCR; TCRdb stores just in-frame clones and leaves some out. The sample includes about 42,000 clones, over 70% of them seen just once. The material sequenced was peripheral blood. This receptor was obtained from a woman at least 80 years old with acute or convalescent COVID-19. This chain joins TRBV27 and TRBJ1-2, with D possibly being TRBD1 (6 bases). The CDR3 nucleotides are TGTGCCAGCGCCTGGGACACAGGCTCCTATGGCTACACCTTC. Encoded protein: CASAWDTGSYGYTF.